This TCR beta chain was observed in a study of early T cells in non-severe SARS-CoV-2 infection. Background on the study: Alpha and beta chains were unpaired, from unsorted whole-blood bulk RNA. Findings of the study overall: Private and CD4 specificities were missed by VDJdb matching, which favored anti-spike CD8 responses.

This clonotype was observed a handful of times. The antigen remains undetermined. cDNA molecules, individually, were tagged with unique molecular identifiers. MiXCR, run by TCRdb on the 5' RACE reads, gives a single entry per CDR3 protein. The data show 80,000 to 100,000 distinct CDR3 sequences, around 12% seen once. Per the germline V gene, CDR1 is SEHNR and CDR2 is FQNEAQ (reference sequence). V lost 5 bases, J lost 2 bases, and 16 bases lay in between. The CDR3 totals 15 residues. Sequencing used whole blood. This TCR was sampled from an adult who was a healthcare worker with PCR-confirmed SARS-CoV-2 infection or an uninfected control (not recorded which). The V gene is TRBV7-9, the J gene TRBJ2-7; D possibly corresponds to TRBD2 (5 bases). CDR3 residues: CASSPVSRRAYEQYF. CDR3 nucleotide sequence: TGTGCCAGCAGCCCGGTCTCGAGGCGGGCCTACGAGCAGTACTTC.